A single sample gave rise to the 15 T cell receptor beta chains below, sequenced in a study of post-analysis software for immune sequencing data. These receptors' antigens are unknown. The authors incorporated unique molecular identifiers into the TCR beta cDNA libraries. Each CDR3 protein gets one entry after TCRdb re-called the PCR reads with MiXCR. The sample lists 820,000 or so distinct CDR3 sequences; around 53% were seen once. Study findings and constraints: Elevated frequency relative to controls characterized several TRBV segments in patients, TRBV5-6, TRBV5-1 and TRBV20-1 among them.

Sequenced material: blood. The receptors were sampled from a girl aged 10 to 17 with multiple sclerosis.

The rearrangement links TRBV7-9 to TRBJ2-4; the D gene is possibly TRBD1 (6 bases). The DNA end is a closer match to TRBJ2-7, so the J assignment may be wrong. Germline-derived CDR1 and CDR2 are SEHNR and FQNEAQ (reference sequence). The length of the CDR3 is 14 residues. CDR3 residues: CASRQDSRRDEQYF. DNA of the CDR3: TGTGCCAGCAGACAGGACAGCCGTCGAGACGAGCAGTACTTC.

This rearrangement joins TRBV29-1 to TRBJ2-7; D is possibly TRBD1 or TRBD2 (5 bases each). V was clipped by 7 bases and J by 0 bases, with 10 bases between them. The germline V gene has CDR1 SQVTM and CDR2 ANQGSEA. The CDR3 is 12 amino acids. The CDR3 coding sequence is TGCAGCGGCTGGGACGGCTCCTACGAGCAGTACTTC. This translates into CSGWDGSYEQYF.

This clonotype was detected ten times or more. The CDR3 loop is CASSPTLGSGLLNEQFF. In DNA, the CDR3 is TGTGCCAGCAGCCCCACCCTTGGGTCAGGACTCTTAAATGAGCAGTTCTTC. J is TRBJ2-1 and V is TRBV7-9; perhaps TRBD2 as D (5 bases). CDR1 is SEHNR and CDR2 is FQNEAQ in the germline V gene (reference sequence). Trimming cost V 5 bases and J 7 bases, with 24 bases left between them. There are 17 residues in the CDR3. Complete variable domain (other parts from reference TRBV7-9 and TRBJ2-1): DTGVSQNPRHKITKRGQNVTFRCDPISEHNRLYWYRQTLGQGPEFLTYFQNEAQLEKSRLLSDRFSAERPKGSFSTLEIQRTEQGDSAMYLCASSPTLGSGLLNEQFFGPGTRLTVL.

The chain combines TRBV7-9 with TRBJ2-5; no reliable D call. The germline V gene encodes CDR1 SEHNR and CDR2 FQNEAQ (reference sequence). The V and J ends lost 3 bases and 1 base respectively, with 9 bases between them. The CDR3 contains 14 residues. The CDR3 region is CASSFGQVQETQYF. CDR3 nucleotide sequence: TGTGCCAGCAGCTTTGGTCAGGTCCAAGAGACCCAGTACTTC.

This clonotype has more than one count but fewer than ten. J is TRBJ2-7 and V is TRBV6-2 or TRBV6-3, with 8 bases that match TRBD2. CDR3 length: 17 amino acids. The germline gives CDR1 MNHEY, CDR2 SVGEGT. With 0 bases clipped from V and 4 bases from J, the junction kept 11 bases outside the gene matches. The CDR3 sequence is CASSYSPGLAVSYEQYF. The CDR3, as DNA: TGTGCCAGCAGTTACTCGCCCGGACTAGCAGTTTCTTACGAGCAGTACTTC.

In nucleotides, the CDR3 is TGTGCCAGCAGTCTGACATTTTATGCGCAGTATTTT. Residues: CASSLTFYAQYF. The chain recombines TRBV12-3 or TRBV12-4 with TRBJ2-3, with no clear D. The CDR3 length is 12 residues. Trimming took 5 bases from V and 10 from J, leaving 13 bases between them.

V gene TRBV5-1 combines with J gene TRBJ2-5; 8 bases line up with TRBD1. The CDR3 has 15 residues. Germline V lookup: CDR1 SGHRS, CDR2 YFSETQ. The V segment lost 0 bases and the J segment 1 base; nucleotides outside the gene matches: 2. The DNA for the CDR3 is TGCGCCAGCAGCTTGGCGGACAGGGCCCAAGAGACCCAGTACTTC. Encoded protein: CASSLADRAQETQYF.

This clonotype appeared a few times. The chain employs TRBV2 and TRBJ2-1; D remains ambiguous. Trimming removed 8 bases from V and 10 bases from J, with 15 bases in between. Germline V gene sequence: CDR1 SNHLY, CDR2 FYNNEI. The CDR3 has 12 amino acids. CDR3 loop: CASLEAGVEQFF. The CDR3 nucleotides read TGTGCCAGCCTAGAAGCAGGAGTCGAGCAGTTCTTC.

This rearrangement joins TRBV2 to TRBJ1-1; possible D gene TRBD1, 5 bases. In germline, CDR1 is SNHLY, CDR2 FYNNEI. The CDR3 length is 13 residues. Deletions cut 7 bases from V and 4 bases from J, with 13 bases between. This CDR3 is CASIKGIGTEAFF. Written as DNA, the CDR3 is TGTGCCAGCATAAAGGGGATAGGCACTGAAGCTTTCTTT.

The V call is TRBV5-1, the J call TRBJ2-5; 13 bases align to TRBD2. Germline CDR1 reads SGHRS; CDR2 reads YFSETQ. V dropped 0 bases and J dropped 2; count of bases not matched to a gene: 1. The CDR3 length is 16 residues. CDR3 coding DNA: TGCGCCAGCAGCTTGGGGACTAGCGGGAGACAAGAGACCCAGTACTTC. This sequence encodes CASSLGTSGRQETQYF. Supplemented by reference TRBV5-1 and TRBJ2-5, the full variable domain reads KAGVTQTPRYLIKTRGQQVTLSCSPISGHRSVSWYQQTPGQGLQFLFEYFSETQRNKGNFPGRFSGRQFSNSRSEMNVSTLELGDSALYLCASSLGTSGRQETQYFGPGTRLLVL.

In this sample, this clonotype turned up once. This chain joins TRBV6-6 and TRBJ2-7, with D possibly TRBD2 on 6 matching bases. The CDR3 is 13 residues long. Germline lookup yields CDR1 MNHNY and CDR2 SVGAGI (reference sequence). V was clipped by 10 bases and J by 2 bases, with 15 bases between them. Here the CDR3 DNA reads TGTGCCAAAAGGGAGGCGGATCCCTACGAGCAGTACTTC. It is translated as CAKREADPYEQYF.

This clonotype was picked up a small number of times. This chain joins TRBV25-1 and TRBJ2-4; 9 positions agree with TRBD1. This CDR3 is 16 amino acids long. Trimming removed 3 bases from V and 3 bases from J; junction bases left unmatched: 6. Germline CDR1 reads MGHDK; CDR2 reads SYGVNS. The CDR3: CASSDTGGAGKNIQYF. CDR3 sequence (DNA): TGTGCCAGCAGTGACACAGGGGGCGCGGGCAAAAACATTCAGTACTTC. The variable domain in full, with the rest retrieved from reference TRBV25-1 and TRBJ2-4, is EADIYQTPRYLVIGTGKKITLECSQTMGHDKMYWYQQDPGMELHLIHYSYGVNSTEKGDLSSESTVSRIRTEHFPLTLESARPSHTSQYLCASSDTGGAGKNIQYFGAGTRLSVL.

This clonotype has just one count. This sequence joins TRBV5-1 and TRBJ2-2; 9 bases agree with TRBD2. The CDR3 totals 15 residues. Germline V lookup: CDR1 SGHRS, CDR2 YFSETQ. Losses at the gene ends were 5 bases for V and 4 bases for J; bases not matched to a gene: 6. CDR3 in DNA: TGCGCCAGCAGTAGGCGGGAGGGCCGCACCGGGGAGCTGTTTTTT. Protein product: CASSRREGRTGELFF.

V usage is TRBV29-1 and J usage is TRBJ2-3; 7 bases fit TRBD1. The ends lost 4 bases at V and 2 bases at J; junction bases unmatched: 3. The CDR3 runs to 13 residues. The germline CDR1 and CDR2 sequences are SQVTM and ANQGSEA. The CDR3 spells CSVGGQVTDTQYF. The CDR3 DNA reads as TGCAGCGTTGGAGGACAGGTCACAGATACGCAGTATTTT.

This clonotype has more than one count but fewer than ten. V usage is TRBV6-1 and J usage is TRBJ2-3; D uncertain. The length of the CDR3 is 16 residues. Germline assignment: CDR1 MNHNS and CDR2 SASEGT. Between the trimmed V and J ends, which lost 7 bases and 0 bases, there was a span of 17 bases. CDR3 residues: CASIEGYYPSTDTQYF. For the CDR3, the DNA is TGTGCCAGCATAGAAGGGTACTACCCTAGCACAGATACGCAGTATTTT.